The entry below describes one T cell receptor beta chain. The antigen is unknown. TCRdb keeps only in-frame clones here, not all; method: immunoSEQ multiplex PCR. The table includes 150,000 or so clones, around four fifths detected once. The sample belongs to a study of cytomegalovirus exposure and HLA in healthy donors. Study information: The approximately 670 first-cohort repertoires and the 95 to 150 validation repertoires shared the same platform, a later analysis reported.

The CDR3 has 16 amino acids. From germline, CDR1 is SGHTA and CDR2 FQGNSA. V trimming: 3 bases; J trimming: 7 bases; junction bases outside the gene matches: 11. The donors were members of the validation cohort, which comprised roughly 130 subjects and was separate from the first cohort of 666 subjects. Study-wide results and caveats: Through in vitro validation, a few CMV-associated chains were shown to be specific for CMV antigens. A list of roughly 180 TCR beta chains associated with cytomegalovirus was given.

This receptor was identified in a man aged 30 to 45 in good health and CMV-seropositive. Sequencing was carried out using PBMCs. The chain links TRBV7-2 to TRBJ1-4; 7 bases map to TRBD1. The CDR3 loop is CASSLTLGQLGEKLFF. The DNA for the CDR3 is TGTGCCAGCAGCTTGACGCTGGGACAGTTGGGTGAAAAACTGTTTTTT.